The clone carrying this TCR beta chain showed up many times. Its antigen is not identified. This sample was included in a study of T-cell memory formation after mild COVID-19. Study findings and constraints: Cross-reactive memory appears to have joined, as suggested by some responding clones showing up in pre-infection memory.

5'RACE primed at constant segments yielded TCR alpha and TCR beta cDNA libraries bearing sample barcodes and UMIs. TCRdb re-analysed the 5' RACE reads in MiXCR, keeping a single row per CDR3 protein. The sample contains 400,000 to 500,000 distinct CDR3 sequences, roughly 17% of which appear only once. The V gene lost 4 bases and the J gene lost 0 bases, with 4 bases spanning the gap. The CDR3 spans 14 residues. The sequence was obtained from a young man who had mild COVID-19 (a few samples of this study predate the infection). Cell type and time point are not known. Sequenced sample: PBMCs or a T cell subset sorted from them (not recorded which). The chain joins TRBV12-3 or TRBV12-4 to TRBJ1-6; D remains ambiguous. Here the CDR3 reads CASSSSSYNSPLHF. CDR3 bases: TGTGCCAGCAGTTCAAGCTCCTATAATTCACCCCTCCACTTT.